The next 9 T cell receptor beta chains were all read from a single sample in a study of tumor-infiltrating lymphocytes in primary liver carcinoma. Germline DNA was also extracted, and blood RNA derived from unsorted whole blood. The template, roughly 510 ng total RNA, yielded TCR beta cDNA made with a constant-region primer. Researchers made the TCR beta libraries by running three nested multiplex PCR rounds with slightly modified ARM-PCR. TRBV1-TRBV30 forward primers paired with a C-beta reverse primer were used in the first two PCR rounds, which ran roughly 10 cycles each. From the multiplex PCR reads, TCRdb called clonotypes with MiXCR, one entry per CDR3 protein. The sample yields fewer than 400,000 distinct CDR3 sequences, roughly three fifths seen once. Sequencing was done on a sample of peripheral blood. All receptors derive from a woman aged 25 to 39 with primary liver carcinoma and hepatitis B virus infection.

This clonotype was recorded many times. The rearrangement uses TRBV12-3 or TRBV12-4 and TRBJ2-2; the D is unclear. The CDR3 is 12 residues long. V was shortened by 6 bases and J by 2 bases, with 4 bases between the two germline ends. This CDR3 reads CASSRNTGELFF. CDR3 coding DNA: TGTGCCAGCAGCCGTAACACCGGGGAGCTGTTTTTT.

Details on this clonotype: A single base separates this from a much larger clone, so it may be a read error. V usage is TRBV29-1 and J usage is TRBJ2-7; possibly TRBD1 or TRBD2 for D (6 bases each). Germline V gene sequence: CDR1 SQVTM, CDR2 ANQGSEA. The CDR3 consists of 14 residues. The CDR3 is CSIDQVQGGSEQYF. Here the CDR3 DNA reads TGCAGCATTGATCAGGTACAGGGAGGCTCCGAGCAGTACTTC.

This clonotype was recorded many times. The rearrangement uses TRBV11-3 and TRBJ2-5, with D unclear. Germline-derived CDR1 and CDR2 are SGHNT and YENEEA. The V gene lost 5 bases and the J gene lost 5 bases, with 12 bases spanning the gap. The CDR3 is 13 residues long. The CDR3 here is CASSQWARETQYF. CDR3 in DNA: TGTGCCAGCAGCCAGTGGGCTAGGGAGACCCAGTACTTC.

The chain uses TRBV12-3 or TRBV12-4 and TRBJ2-7; D may be TRBD1 or TRBD2 (6 bases each). The CDR3 spans 12 residues. The V end was cut by 7 bases, the J end by 10 bases, with 17 bases between. The CDR3 DNA follows: TGTGCCAGCAATTCCGTGAGGGGGGAACAGTACTTC. Its protein is CASNSVRGEQYF.

On this clonotype itself: A much larger clone is a single base away; this may be a read error. The V gene is TRBV6-5, the J gene TRBJ1-1, with 7 nucleotides matching TRBD1. This CDR3 spans 14 amino acids. Trimming took 10 bases from V and 0 from J; bases not matched to a gene: 8. Germline V gene data show CDR1 as MNHEY and CDR2 as SVGAGI. CDR3 nucleotide sequence: TGTGCCACGTTCGCAGGGGGGCTGAACACTGAAGCTTTCTTT. It is translated as CATFAGGLNTEAFF.

This rearrangement joins TRBV19 to TRBJ2-7; 8 bases agree with TRBD1. The CDR3 is made up of 13 amino acids. Germline V gene lookup returns CDR1 LNHDA and CDR2 SQIVND (reference sequence). The V gene end was trimmed by 5 bases and the J gene end by 3 bases; junction bases not matched to a gene: 3. The CDR3 nucleotides are TGTGCCAGTAGTGCTGACAGGGGCTACGAGCAGTACTTC. Amino acids: CASSADRGYEQYF.

There are many counts of this clonotype. The chain is built from TRBV6-6 and TRBJ2-1; D is unclear. Germline V gene sequence: CDR1 MNHNY, CDR2 SVGAGI (reference sequence). The CDR3 loop spans 14 amino acids. V was pared by 0 bases and J by 2 bases, with 5 bases between. The CDR3 DNA sequence: TGTGCCAGCAGTTACTCGCCTACCTACAATGAGCAGTTCTTC. Its protein is CASSYSPTYNEQFF.

The V and J genes are TRBV11-2 and TRBJ2-2; no definite D call. This CDR3 contains 17 residues. Germline V gene lookup returns CDR1 SGHAT and CDR2 FQNNGV. V lost 5 bases to trimming and J lost 1 base, with 17 bases between them. The CDR3, as DNA: TGTGCCAGCAGCCGCTTTCCTTGGACGGGGAACACCGGGGAGCTGTTTTTT. Protein: CASSRFPWTGNTGELFF.

In regard to this clonotype: A read error may explain this, as a much larger clone is one base away. Here the CDR3 DNA reads TGTGCCAGCAGGGGACGTCTAGACGGGAATAATTCACCCCTCCACTTT. Encoded protein: CASRGRLDGNNSPLHF. The chain combines TRBV6-2 or TRBV6-3 with TRBJ1-6; D might be TRBD1 (5 bases). Germline V CDR1 and CDR2: MNHEY, SVGEGT. Between the trimmed V and J ends, which lost 6 bases and 5 bases, there was a span of 17 bases. The CDR3 is made up of 16 amino acids.